The T cell receptor (beta chain) described here comes from a study of blood T cell repertoires in COVID-19. Looking at the study overall: PBMCs, B-cell-depleted T cells, or T cells were the source of the cDNA or gDNA that made up the material.

How the authors handled the data: Cell counts per sample came from amplifying reference gene primers. The repertoire was sequenced with immunoSEQ multiplex PCR; TCRdb's copy has only in-frame clones and lacks some. V and J calls and clone size are those listed in that table; D and trimming were worked out from the DNA. The table includes under 150,000 clones, roughly 82% detected once. The ends lost 5 bases at V and 0 bases at J; junction bases unmatched: 3. The CDR3 spans 15 residues. Germline values: CDR1 SSHAT, CDR2 FNYEAQ (reference sequence). This TCR was recovered from a woman aged 40 to 55 with acute or convalescent COVID-19. J is TRBJ2-1 and V is TRBV7-7; TRBD2 matches 8 bases. What was sequenced was peripheral blood. The chain's CDR3 is CASSPGGSSYNEQFF. The CDR3 nucleotides are TGTGCCAGCAGCCCGGGGGGGAGCTCCTACAATGAGCAGTTCTTC. The full variable domain, in which reference TRBV7-7 and TRBJ2-1 provide the parts outside the CDR3, is GAGVSQSPRYKVTKRGQDVTLRCDPISSHATLYWYQQALGQGPEFLTYFNYEAQPDKSGLPSDRFSAERPEGSISTLTIQRTEQRDSAMYRCASSPGGSSYNEQFFGPGTRLTVL.